The clone carrying this TCR beta chain was observed a handful of times. Its antigen is as yet unknown. The sample is drawn from a study of blood T cells in healthy people across ages. Findings of the study overall: PBMC samples, being unsorted, prevented any conclusive comparison of naive and antigen-experienced cells. Versus aged donors, long-lived donors had higher diversity and more naive CD4+ cells.

CDR3 length equals 13 residues. Germline-derived CDR1 and CDR2 are MNHEY and SVGAGI. Trimming shortened V by 5 bases and J by 6 bases, and 13 bases separated the two germline ends. Then a second PCR, running about 6 to 12 cycles, was carried out with a sample-barcoded 5' primer and a J-beta primer mix. Each CDR3 protein gets one entry after TCRdb re-called the 5' RACE reads with MiXCR. The sample lists 550,000 to 650,000 distinct CDR3 sequences, around 27% occurring once. The same specimen was also included in a second study, on T cells of mothers and their children. That paper states: A few healthy Caucasian mothers and their six children were the donors. Amplification in the second PCR used the M1S primer, which added sample barcodes and 2-4 random nucleotides.

The gene calls are TRBV6-5 and TRBJ1-1; D perhaps matches TRBD1 (5 bases). Sequenced material: blood. The receptor comes from a boy between 2 and 10 years old in good health. The CDR3 spells CASSPGVGSEAFF. In nucleotides, the CDR3 is TGTGCCAGCAGTCCGGGGGTAGGGTCTGAAGCTTTCTTT.